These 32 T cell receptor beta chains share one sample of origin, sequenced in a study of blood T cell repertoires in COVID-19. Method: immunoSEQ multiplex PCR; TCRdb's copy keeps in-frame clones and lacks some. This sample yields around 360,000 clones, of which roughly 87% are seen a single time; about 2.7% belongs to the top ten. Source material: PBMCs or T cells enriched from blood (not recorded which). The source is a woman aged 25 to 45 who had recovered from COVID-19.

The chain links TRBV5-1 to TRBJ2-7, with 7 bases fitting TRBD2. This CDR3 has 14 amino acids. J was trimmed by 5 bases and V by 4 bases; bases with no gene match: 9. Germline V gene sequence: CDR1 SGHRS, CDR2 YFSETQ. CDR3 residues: CASSLYSGRDEQYF. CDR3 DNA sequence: TGCGCCAGCAGCCTTTACAGTGGGAGGGACGAGCAGTACTTC.

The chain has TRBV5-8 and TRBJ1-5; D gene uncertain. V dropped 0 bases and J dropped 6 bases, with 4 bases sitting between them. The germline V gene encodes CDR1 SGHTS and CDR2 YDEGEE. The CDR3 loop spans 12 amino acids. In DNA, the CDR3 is TGTGCCAGCAGCTTGGTCGGTCAGCCCCAGCATTTT. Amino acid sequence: CASSLVGQPQHF.

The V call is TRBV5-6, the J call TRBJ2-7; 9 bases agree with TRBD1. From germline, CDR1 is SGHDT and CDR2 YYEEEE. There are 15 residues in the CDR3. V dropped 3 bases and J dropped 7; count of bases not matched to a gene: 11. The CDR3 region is CASSSGQGSFREQYF. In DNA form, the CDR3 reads TGTGCCAGCAGCTCAGGACAGGGGAGCTTTCGGGAGCAGTACTTC. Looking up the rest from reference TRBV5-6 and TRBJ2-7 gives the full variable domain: DAGVTQSPTHLIKTRGQQVTLRCSPKSGHDTVSWYQQALGQGPQFIFQYYEEEERQRGNFPDRFSGHQFPNYSSELNVNALLLGDSALYLCASSSGQGSFREQYFGPGTRLTVT.

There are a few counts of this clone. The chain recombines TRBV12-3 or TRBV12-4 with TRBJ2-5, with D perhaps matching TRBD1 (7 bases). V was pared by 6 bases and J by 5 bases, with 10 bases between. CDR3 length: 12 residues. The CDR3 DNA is TGTGCCAGCAGGACAGGGAGGGAGACCCAGTACTTC. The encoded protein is CASRTGRETQYF.

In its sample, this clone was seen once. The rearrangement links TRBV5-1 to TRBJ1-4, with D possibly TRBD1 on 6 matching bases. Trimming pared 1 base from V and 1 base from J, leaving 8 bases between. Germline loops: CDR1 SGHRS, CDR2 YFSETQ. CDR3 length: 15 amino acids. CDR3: CASSLQGGTNEKLFF. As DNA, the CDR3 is TGCGCCAGCAGCTTGCAAGGGGGAACTAATGAAAAACTGTTTTTT.

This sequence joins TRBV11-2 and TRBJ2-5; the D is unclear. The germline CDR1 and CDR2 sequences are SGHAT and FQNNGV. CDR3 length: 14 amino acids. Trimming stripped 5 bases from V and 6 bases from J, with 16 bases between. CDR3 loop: CASSVPGQQQTQYF. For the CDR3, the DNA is TGTGCCAGCAGCGTACCAGGTCAGCAACAGACCCAGTACTTC.

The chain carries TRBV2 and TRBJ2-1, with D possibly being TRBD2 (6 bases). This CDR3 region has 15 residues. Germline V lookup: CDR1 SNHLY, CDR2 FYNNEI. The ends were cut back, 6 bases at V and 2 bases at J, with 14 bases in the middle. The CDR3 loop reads CASRRSGSTYNEQFF. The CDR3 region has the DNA TGTGCCAGCAGGAGGAGCGGGTCTACCTACAATGAGCAGTTCTTC.

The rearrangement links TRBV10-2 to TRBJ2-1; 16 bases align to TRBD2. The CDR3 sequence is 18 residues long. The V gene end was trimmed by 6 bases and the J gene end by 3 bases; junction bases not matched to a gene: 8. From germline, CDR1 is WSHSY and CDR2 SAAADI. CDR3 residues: CASRAGTSGGAGYNEQFF. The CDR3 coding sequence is TGCGCCAGCAGAGCCGGGACTAGCGGGGGGGCCGGCTACAATGAGCAGTTCTTC.

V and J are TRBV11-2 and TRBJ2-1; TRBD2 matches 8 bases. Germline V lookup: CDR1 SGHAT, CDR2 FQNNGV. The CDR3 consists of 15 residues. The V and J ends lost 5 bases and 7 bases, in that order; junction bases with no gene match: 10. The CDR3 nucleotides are TGTGCCAGCAGCCAAAGGTCGGGAGGGCCGAATGAGCAGTTCTTC. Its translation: CASSQRSGGPNEQFF.

CDR3 amino acids: CASSYQGTDTQYF. DNA of the CDR3: TGCGCCAGCAGCTACCAGGGGACAGATACGCAGTATTTT. The chain recombines TRBV5-1 with TRBJ2-3; possibly TRBD1 for D (6 bases). This CDR3 is 13 amino acids long. V was pared by 3 bases and J by 3 bases, with 8 bases between. Germline V gene lookup returns CDR1 SGHRS and CDR2 YFSETQ.

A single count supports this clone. The CDR3 region has the DNA TGTGCCAGCAGCGTAGGGTCTAGCGGGGGAGATCAAGAGACCCAGTACTTC. Amino acid sequence: CASSVGSSGGDQETQYF. The V call is TRBV9, the J call TRBJ2-5; 10 nucleotides agree with TRBD2. V shed 0 bases, J shed 2 bases, and the junction held 7 bases outside the gene matches. The CDR3 is made up of 17 amino acids. Germline V gene sequence: CDR1 SGDLS, CDR2 YYNGEE.

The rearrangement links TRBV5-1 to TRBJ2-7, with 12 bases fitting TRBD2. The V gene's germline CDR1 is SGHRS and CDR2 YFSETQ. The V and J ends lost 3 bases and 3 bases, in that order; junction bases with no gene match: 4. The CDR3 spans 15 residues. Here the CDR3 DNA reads TGCGCCAGCAGCTCAGGACTAGCGGGATTCTACGAGCAGTACTTC. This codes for CASSSGLAGFYEQYF. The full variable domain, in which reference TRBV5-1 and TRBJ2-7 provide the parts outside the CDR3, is KAGVTQTPRYLIKTRGQQVTLSCSPISGHRSVSWYQQTPGQGLQFLFEYFSETQRNKGNFPGRFSGRQFSNSRSEMNVSTLELGDSALYLCASSSGLAGFYEQYFGPGTRLTVT.

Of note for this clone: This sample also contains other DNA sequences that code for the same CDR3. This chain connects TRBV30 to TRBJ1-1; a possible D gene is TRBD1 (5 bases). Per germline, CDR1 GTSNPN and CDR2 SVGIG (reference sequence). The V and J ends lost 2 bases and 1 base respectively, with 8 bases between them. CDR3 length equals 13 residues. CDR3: CAWSLQGNTEAFF. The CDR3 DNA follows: TGTGCCTGGAGTTTGCAGGGGAACACTGAAGCTTTCTTT.

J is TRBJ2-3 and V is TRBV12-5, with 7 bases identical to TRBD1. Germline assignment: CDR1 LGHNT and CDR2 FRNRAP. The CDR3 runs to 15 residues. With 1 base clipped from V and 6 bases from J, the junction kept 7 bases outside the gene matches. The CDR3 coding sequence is TGTGCTAGTGGTTTGGGACAGGGAGTTCCCGATACGCAGTATTTT. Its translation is CASGLGQGVPDTQYF.

For the CDR3, the DNA is TGTGCCACCAGTGATATCCACTCAGCGGGAGGGCCGTTCTTC. This sequence encodes CATSDIHSAGGPFF. This rearrangement joins TRBV24-1 to TRBJ2-1; 10 bases map to TRBD2. CDR1 KGHDR and CDR2 SFDVKD come from the germline V gene. The length of the CDR3 is 14 residues. V was pared by 3 bases and J by 15 bases, with 10 bases of the junction left unmatched.

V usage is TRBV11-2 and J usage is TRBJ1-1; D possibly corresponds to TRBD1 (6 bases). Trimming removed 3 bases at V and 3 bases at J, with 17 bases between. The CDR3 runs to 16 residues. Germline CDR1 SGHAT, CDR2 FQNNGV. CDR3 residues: CASSFSWTVGDTEAFF. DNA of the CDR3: TGTGCCAGCAGCTTCTCGTGGACAGTGGGGGACACTGAAGCTTTCTTT. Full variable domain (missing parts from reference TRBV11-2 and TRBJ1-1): EAGVAQSPRYKIIEKRQSVAFWCNPISGHATLYWYQQILGQGPKLLIQFQNNGVVDDSQLPKDRFSAERLKGVDSTLKIQPAKLEDSAVYLCASSFSWTVGDTEAFFGQGTRLTVV.

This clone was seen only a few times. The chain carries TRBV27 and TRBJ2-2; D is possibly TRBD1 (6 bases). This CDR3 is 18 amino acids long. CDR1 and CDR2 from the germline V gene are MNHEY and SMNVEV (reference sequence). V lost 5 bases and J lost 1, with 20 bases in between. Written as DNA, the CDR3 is TGTGCCAGCAGTAGACAGGCTCCGACCCTACAGAACACCGGGGAGCTGTTTTTT. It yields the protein CASSRQAPTLQNTGELFF.

The CDR3 DNA reads TGTGCCAGCAGCCGGGGACAGGGAAGAAGCGGCTACACCTTC. It codes for CASSRGQGRSGYTF. V gene TRBV7-9 combines with J gene TRBJ1-2; 9 bases match TRBD1. Germline loops: CDR1 SEHNR, CDR2 FQNEAQ (reference sequence). The ends lost 5 bases at V and 8 bases at J; junction bases unmatched: 9. The CDR3 contains 14 residues. The full variable domain, rest sourced from reference TRBV7-9 and TRBJ1-2, is DTGVSQNPRHKITKRGQNVTFRCDPISEHNRLYWYRQTLGQGPEFLTYFQNEAQLEKSRLLSDRFSAERPKGSFSTLEIQRTEQGDSAMYLCASSRGQGRSGYTFGSGTRLTVV.

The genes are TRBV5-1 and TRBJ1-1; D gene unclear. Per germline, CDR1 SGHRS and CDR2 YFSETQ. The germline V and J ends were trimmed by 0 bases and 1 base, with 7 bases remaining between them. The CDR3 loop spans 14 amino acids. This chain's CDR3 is CASSLGRGNTEAFF. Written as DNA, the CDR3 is TGCGCCAGCAGCTTGGGTCGGGGGAACACTGAAGCTTTCTTT.

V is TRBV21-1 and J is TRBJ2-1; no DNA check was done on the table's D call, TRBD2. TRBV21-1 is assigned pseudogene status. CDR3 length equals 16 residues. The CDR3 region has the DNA TGTGCCAGCAGCCTACCCCGGGACTACCGCTACAATGAGCAGTTCTTC. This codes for CASSLPRDYRYNEQFF.

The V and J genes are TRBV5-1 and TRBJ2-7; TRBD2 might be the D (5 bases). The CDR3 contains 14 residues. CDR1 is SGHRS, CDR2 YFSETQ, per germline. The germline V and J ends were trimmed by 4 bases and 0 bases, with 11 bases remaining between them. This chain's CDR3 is CASSPEGPSYEQYF. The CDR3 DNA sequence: TGCGCCAGCAGCCCCGAGGGCCCCTCCTACGAGCAGTACTTC.

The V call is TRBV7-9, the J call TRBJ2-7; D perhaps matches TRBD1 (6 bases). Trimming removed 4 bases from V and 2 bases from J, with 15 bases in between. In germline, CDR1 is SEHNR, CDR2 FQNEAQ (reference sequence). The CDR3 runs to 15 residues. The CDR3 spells CASSSAHRAPYEQYF. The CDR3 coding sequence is TGTGCCAGCAGCTCTGCCCACAGGGCCCCCTACGAGCAGTACTTC. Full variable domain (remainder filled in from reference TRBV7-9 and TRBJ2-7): DTGVSQNPRHKITKRGQNVTFRCDPISEHNRLYWYRQTLGQGPEFLTYFQNEAQLEKSRLLSDRFSAERPKGSFSTLEIQRTEQGDSAMYLCASSSAHRAPYEQYFGPGTRLTVT.

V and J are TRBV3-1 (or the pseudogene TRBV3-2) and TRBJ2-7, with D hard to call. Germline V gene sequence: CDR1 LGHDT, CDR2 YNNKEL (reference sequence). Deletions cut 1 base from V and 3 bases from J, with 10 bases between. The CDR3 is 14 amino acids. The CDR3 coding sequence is TGTGCCAGCAGCCAAGCTAGTATAAGCTACGAGCAGTACTTC. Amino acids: CASSQASISYEQYF.

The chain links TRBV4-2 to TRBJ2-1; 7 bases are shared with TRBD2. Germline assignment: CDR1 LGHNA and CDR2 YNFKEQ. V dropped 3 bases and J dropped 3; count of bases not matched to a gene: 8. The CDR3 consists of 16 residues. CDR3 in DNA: TGTGCCAGCAGCCACCTAGCGGATCTTAACTACAATGAGCAGTTCTTC. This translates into CASSHLADLNYNEQFF.

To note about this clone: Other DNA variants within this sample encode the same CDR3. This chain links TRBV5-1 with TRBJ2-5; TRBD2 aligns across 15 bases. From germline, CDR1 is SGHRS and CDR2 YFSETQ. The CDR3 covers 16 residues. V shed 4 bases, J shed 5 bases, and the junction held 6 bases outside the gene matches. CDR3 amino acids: CASSLGLAGGPETQYF. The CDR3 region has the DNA TGCGCCAGCAGCCTCGGACTAGCGGGAGGGCCGGAGACCCAGTACTTC.

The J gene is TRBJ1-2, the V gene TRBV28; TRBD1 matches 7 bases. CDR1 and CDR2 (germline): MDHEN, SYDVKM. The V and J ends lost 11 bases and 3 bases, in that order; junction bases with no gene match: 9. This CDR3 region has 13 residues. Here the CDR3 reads CAAGAGGHYGYTF. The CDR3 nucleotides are TGTGCCGCCGGGGCAGGGGGGCACTATGGCTACACCTTC.

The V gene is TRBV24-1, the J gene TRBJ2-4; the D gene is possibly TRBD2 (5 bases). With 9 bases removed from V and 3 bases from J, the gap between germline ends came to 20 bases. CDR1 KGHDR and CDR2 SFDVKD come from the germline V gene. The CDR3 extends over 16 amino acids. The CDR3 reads CATPPGARADKNIQYF. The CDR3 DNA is TGTGCCACCCCGCCGGGCGCGAGGGCTGACAAAAACATTCAGTACTTC.

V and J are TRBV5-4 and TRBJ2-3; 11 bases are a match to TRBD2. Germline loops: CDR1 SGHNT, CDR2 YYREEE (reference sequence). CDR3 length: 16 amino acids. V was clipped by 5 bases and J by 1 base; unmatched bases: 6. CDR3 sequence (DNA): TGTGCCAGCAGTTCTTTACTAGCGGGGGGCACAGATACGCAGTATTTT. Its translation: CASSSLLAGGTDTQYF.

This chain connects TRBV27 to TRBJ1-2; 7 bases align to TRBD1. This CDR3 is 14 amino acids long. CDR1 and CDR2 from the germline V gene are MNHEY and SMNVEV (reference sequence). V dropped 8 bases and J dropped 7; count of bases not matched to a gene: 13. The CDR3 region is CASRPLTGAGGYTF. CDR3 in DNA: TGTGCCAGCCGTCCTCTTACAGGGGCGGGTGGCTACACCTTC.

The CDR3, as DNA: TGCGCCAGCAGCCAAGTTGGACAGTTCAATCAGCCCCAGCATTTT. It codes for CASSQVGQFNQPQHF. The chain recombines TRBV4-1 with TRBJ1-5; a possible D gene is TRBD1 (6 bases). With 1 base removed from V and 3 bases from J, the gap between germline ends came to 10 bases. The CDR3 covers 15 residues. From germline, CDR1 is MGHRA and CDR2 YSYEKL.

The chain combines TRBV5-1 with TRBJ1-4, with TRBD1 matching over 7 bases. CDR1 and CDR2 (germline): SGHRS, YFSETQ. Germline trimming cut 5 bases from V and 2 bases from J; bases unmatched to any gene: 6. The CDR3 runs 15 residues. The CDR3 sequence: CASSSTGQTNEKLFF. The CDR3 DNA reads TGCGCCAGCAGTTCGACGGGACAGACTAATGAAAAACTGTTTTTT.

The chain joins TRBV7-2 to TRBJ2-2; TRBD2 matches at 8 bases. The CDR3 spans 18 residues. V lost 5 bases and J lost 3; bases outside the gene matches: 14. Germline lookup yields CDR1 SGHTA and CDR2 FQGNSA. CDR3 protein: CASSPPRGGSGDTGELFF. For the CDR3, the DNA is TGTGCCAGCAGCCCCCCCCGGGGGGGTAGCGGTGACACCGGGGAGCTGTTTTTT. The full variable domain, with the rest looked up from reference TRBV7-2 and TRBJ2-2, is GAGVSQSPSNKVTEKGKDVELRCDPISGHTALYWYRQSLGQGLEFLIYFQGNSAPDKSGLPSDRFSAERTGGSVSTLTIQRTQQEDSAVYLCASSPPRGGSGDTGELFFGEGSRLTVL.